This TCR beta chain was identified in a study of blood T cells in healthy people across ages. For the second PCR, which ran for about 6 to 11 cycles, a sample-barcoded 5' primer and a J-beta primer mix were used. Each CDR3 protein gets one entry after TCRdb re-called the 5' RACE reads with MiXCR. This repertoire shows over 1,200,000 distinct CDR3 sequences, roughly 60% found once; its top ten account for 6.5% to 8.5%. CDR1 is MNHEY, CDR2 SVGAGI, per germline. This CDR3 spans 16 amino acids. V was cut by 4 bases and J by 2 bases, with 15 bases left in between. Those donating, healthy Caucasian individuals from Russia, were aged roughly 6 to 90.

Material: blood. The origin of this receptor is a man aged 18 to 29 in good health. The J gene is TRBJ2-1, the V gene TRBV6-5; perhaps TRBD1 as D (6 bases). CDR3 loop: CASSFSLGATYNEQFF. For the CDR3, the DNA is TGTGCCAGCAGTTTTTCCCTGGGGGCAACCTACAATGAGCAGTTCTTC.